This T cell receptor (beta chain) was retrieved from a study of shared clonotypes between healthy human individuals. About the study: A donor's plate count was three for CD4 naive and three for CD4 memory; CD8 naive had two and CD8 memory one.

Running of the assay took place at deep level. Some clones are missing from TCRdb's copy, which holds only in-frame ones; the method was immunoSEQ multiplex PCR. The data hold over a million clones, with more than 60% observed a single time. The specimen sequenced was memory CD4+ T cells sorted from blood. Subset reported: CD45RA-negative fraction. The clonotype was recovered from a man aged 18 to 30 in good health.

CDR3 amino acids: CASSAGGAGNTEAFF. As DNA, the CDR3 is TGTGCCAGCAGCGCAGGAGGGGCAGGGAACACTGAAGCTTTCTTT. V and J are TRBV6-1 and TRBJ1-1; a possible D gene is TRBD1 (5 bases). The ends were cut back, 6 bases at V and 1 base at J, with 15 bases in the middle. The V gene's germline CDR1 is MNHNS and CDR2 SASEGT. CDR3 length: 15 amino acids.